This entry concerns a single T cell receptor beta chain. This record comes from a study of blood T cell repertoires in COVID-19. For the study at large: Sites in the United States, Italy and Spain provided acute and convalescent COVID-19 samples. Sources were T cells, B-cell-depleted T cells, or PBMCs; the material itself was cDNA or gDNA.

As originally analysed: Nucleated cell number was recorded as an estimate derived from reference gene primer amplification. Assay used: immunoSEQ multiplex PCR; TCRdb lists only in-frame clones, some missing. The DNA gave D and trimming, while V, J and clone size come from that table. This table holds approximately 250,000 clones, about 82% found once. CDR3 length equals 15 residues. V was clipped by 3 bases and J by 5 bases, with 17 bases between them. CDR1 and CDR2 (germline): SGHRS, YFSETQ. A Seattle source enrolled patients during active infection and followed them longitudinally. This sequence joins TRBV5-1 and TRBJ1-2; D remains ambiguous. Source material: peripheral blood. The clonotype comes from a man aged 50-60 years with COVID-19, enrolled during active disease. CDR3 nucleotide sequence: TGCGCCAGCAGCTCAGAGGCCGGAGCGGGTTATGGCTACACCTTC. Translating gives CASSSEAGAGYGYTF.